The clone carrying this T cell receptor (beta chain) is medium-sized (0.01 to 0.1%) within its sample. Its antigen remains unidentified. This record belongs to a study of vaccination effects on CD4 cells after COVID-19. Sequencing was preceded by expansion of antigen-specific CD4+ T cells with viral peptide pools in the ViraFEST assay. Upon completion of around ten days in culture, CD4+ T cells were isolated. This person's SARS-CoV-2 infection, confirmed by PCR, occurred between March and December 2020. Cultivation was performed at two million PBMC per well with about 9.6 IU/ml IL-2 and 7.5 to 10 ug/ml peptides added. Only in-frame clones appear in the TCRdb table, and some are missing; sequencing was by immunoSEQ multiplex PCR. The table has tens of thousands of clones, 65% to 85% seen once. Notes on the study in general: Spike-reactive clones present post-vaccine in convalescents were predominantly new vaccine-induced clones. Few convalescent patients were studied, and early post-infection samples were lacking. Substantial clonal contraction characterized both infection- and vaccine-induced clones late after vaccination.

The ends were cut back, 7 bases at V and 0 bases at J, with 13 bases in the middle. The CDR3 runs to 14 residues. Germline loops: CDR1 SNHLY, CDR2 FYNNEI. The chain is built from TRBV2 and TRBJ2-7; D is uncertain. The starting material was CD4+ T cells from PBMCs cultured with HIV peptides, obtained before COVID-19 vaccination. Subset described: HIV-1 Nef peptide pool negative control/reference culture. This receptor was identified in a human donor who had a prior SARS-CoV-2 infection. CDR3 amino acids: CASNRDLFSYEQYF. The CDR3 nucleotides are TGTGCCAGCAATCGAGACTTATTCTCCTACGAGCAGTACTTC. The entire variable domain, with the rest obtained from reference TRBV2 and TRBJ2-7, is as follows: EPEVTQTPSHQVTQMGQEVILRCVPISNHLYFYWYRQILGQKVEFLVSFYNNEISEKSEIFDDQFSVERPDGSNFTLKIRSTKLEDSAMYFCASNRDLFSYEQYFGPGTRLTVT.